This TCR beta chain was found in a study of Ad26.COV2.S vaccination and SARS-CoV-2 variants. This clone was detected a few times. The treatment denotes: roughly 20 received Ad26.COV2.S at low or high dose, single or two shots; about 5 received placebo; per-sample allocation not given. Material that was analyzed had been drawn on day 63 after the first vaccine or placebo injection. V dropped 4 bases and J dropped 0 bases, with 15 bases sitting between them. CDR1 is MNHEY and CDR2 is SMNVEV in the germline V gene (reference sequence). The CDR3 length is 16 residues. Assay used: immunoSEQ multiplex PCR; TCRdb lists only in-frame clones, some missing. The profile shows a few hundred thousand clones, roughly 89% of them singletons.

The V gene is TRBV27, the J gene TRBJ1-2, with D unresolved. This sequence originates from a person between 18 and 65 years old who received the Ad26.COV2.S COVID-19 vaccine or a placebo. Sequences were derived from peripheral blood, sampled in a trial of Ad26.COV2.S vaccine versus placebo. The CDR3 DNA reads TGTGCCAGCAGTTACAAAGGGTTCCCTACTAACTATGGCTACACCTTC. Protein sequence: CASSYKGFPTNYGYTF.